One and the same sample provided the 31 T cell receptor beta chains below, sequenced in a study of cytomegalovirus exposure and HLA in healthy donors (dated by TCRdb to about 2017). The protocol used for the library was the immunoSEQ multiplex PCR assay. Sourced from immuneACCESS, this table was stored by TCRdb with only in-frame sequences that have V and J called. A share of the clones is absent; for the studies checked, an unresolved V gene accounts for under half, and the remainder has no known explanation. In this sample the table shows under 250,000 clones, over 80% of which occur a single time. The biggest ten clones account for roughly 6% of the sample. The specimen was PBMCs. These TCRs come from a woman between 18 and 29 years old in good health and CMV-seronegative.

The V gene is TRBV19, the J gene TRBJ1-1; no definite D call. Germline CDR1 and CDR2: LNHDA and SQIVND (reference sequence). This CDR3 has 16 amino acids. V was shortened by 3 bases and J by 1 base, with 15 bases between the two germline ends. As DNA, the CDR3 is TGTGCCAGTAGTATCGCGATCCGACGGCAGAACACTGAAGCTTTCTTT. This translates into CASSIAIRRQNTEAFF.

The CDR3 reads CASKGERRNTEAFF. The CDR3 region has the DNA TGTGCCTCCAAGGGGGAACGGAGGAACACTGAAGCTTTCTTT. The chain employs TRBV2 and TRBJ1-1; D possibly corresponds to TRBD1 (6 bases). V dropped 11 bases and J dropped 1 base, with 17 bases sitting between them. This CDR3 is 14 amino acids long. CDR1 and CDR2 from the germline V gene are SNHLY and FYNNEI.

The chain is built from TRBV13 and TRBJ2-1; 9 nucleotides agree with TRBD1. Trimming removed 4 bases from V and 2 bases from J; junction bases left unmatched: 3. Germline assignment: CDR1 PRHDT and CDR2 FYEKMQ (reference sequence). The CDR3 has 15 residues. The CDR3 DNA sequence: TGTGCCAGCAGCTCCGGGACAGGGACCTACAATGAGCAGTTCTTC. It yields the protein CASSSGTGTYNEQFF.

This chain connects TRBV19 to TRBJ1-1, with TRBD1 as a possible D gene (6 bases). Germline V CDR1 and CDR2: LNHDA, SQIVND (reference sequence). The ends were cut back, 10 bases at V and 0 bases at J, with 12 bases in the middle. The CDR3 is made up of 13 amino acids. CDR3 DNA sequence: TGTGCCAAGGGGGGGAGGATGAACACTGAAGCTTTCTTT. The encoded protein is CAKGGRMNTEAFF.

V gene TRBV11-3 combines with J gene TRBJ2-3; 14 bases are a match to TRBD2. This CDR3 spans 16 amino acids. J lost 3 bases, V lost 5 bases, and 4 bases had no gene match. CDR1 and CDR2 from the germline V gene are SGHNT and YENEEA. The CDR3 bases are TGTGCCAGCAGCCATGGGACTAGCGGGAGAACAGATACGCAGTATTTT. Translation gives CASSHGTSGRTDTQYF.

The chain is built from TRBV18 and TRBJ2-2, with D perhaps matching TRBD1 (6 bases). The CDR3 loop spans 13 amino acids. Germline CDR1 KGHSH, CDR2 LQKENI. Trimming took 8 bases from V and 2 from J, leaving 9 bases between them. The CDR3 sequence is CASKQGNTGELFF. CDR3 nucleotides: TGTGCCAGCAAACAGGGAAACACCGGGGAGCTGTTTTTT.

CDR3 loop: CASSYGQGPIYGYTF. In nucleotides, the CDR3 is TGTGCCAGCAGTTACGGGCAGGGTCCGATCTATGGCTACACCTTC. The V call is TRBV6-5, the J call TRBJ1-2; D may be TRBD1 (5 bases). This CDR3 is 15 amino acids long. Germline CDR1 and CDR2: MNHEY and SVGAGI. V was clipped by 2 bases and J by 4 bases, with 14 bases between them.

This chain links TRBV27 with TRBJ2-7, with TRBD1 matching over 11 bases. The ends lost 6 bases at V and 7 bases at J; junction bases unmatched: 5. CDR1 and CDR2 from the germline V gene are MNHEY and SMNVEV (reference sequence). The CDR3 loop spans 13 amino acids. The CDR3 DNA reads TGTGCCAGCAGGGACAGGGGGCAGAGGGAGCAGTACTTC. Its translation is CASRDRGQREQYF.

This chain connects TRBV2 to TRBJ1-4; D uncertain. CDR1 SNHLY and CDR2 FYNNEI come from the germline V gene. This CDR3 is built from 12 residues. Trimming stripped 0 bases from V and 8 bases from J, with 4 bases between. The CDR3 loop reads CASSEAREKLFF. For the CDR3, the DNA is TGTGCCAGCAGTGAAGCGCGGGAAAAACTGTTTTTT.

The gene calls are TRBV7-3 and TRBJ2-1, with 9 bases aligning to TRBD2. The germline CDR1 and CDR2 sequences are SGHTA and FQGTGA. V trimming: 11 bases; J trimming: 6 bases; junction bases outside the gene matches: 8. The CDR3 spans 13 residues. The CDR3 is CAASGRRSNEQFF. The CDR3 DNA reads TGTGCCGCAAGCGGGAGGCGCTCCAATGAGCAGTTCTTC.

The V call is TRBV18, the J call TRBJ1-1; a possible D gene is TRBD1 (6 bases). CDR1 KGHSH and CDR2 LQKENI come from the germline V gene. V lost 5 bases to trimming and J lost 3 bases, with 13 bases between them. The CDR3 runs 14 residues. CDR3 coding DNA: TGTGCCAGCTCAGATAGTTACAGGGACACTGAAGCTTTCTTT. Protein sequence: CASSDSYRDTEAFF. Based on the CDR3 plus reference TRBV18 and TRBJ1-1, the full variable domain is NAGVMQNPRHLVRRRGQEARLRCSPMKGHSHVYWYRQLPEEGLKFMVYLQKENIIDESGMPKERFSAEFPKEGPSILRIQQVVRGDSAAYFCASSDSYRDTEAFFGQGTRLTVV.

The V call is TRBV27, the J call TRBJ1-1; D is uncertain. CDR1 MNHEY and CDR2 SMNVEV come from the germline V gene (reference sequence). The CDR3 contains 15 residues. Trimming cost V 5 bases and J 1 base, with 14 bases left between them. CDR3 loop: CASSPSSSGNTEAFF. The CDR3 DNA reads as TGTGCCAGCAGTCCCTCATCGAGCGGGAACACTGAAGCTTTCTTT.

V is TRBV27 and J is TRBJ1-5, with 7 bases that match TRBD1. The CDR3 covers 14 residues. Germline lookup yields CDR1 MNHEY and CDR2 SMNVEV (reference sequence). Trimming removed 5 bases from V and 5 bases from J; junction bases left unmatched: 6. The CDR3: CASSRTGEHQPQHF. CDR3 DNA sequence: TGTGCCAGCAGTCGTACAGGGGAGCATCAGCCCCAGCATTTT.

The chain uses TRBV7-2 and TRBJ1-2; D is ambiguous. The CDR3 covers 15 residues. The germline CDR1 and CDR2 sequences are SGHTA and FQGNSA. V was shortened by 0 bases and J by 4 bases, with 12 bases between the two germline ends. The CDR3 loop reads CASSLAVGVGYGYTF. The CDR3 region has the DNA TGTGCCAGCAGCTTAGCGGTCGGGGTCGGCTATGGCTACACCTTC.

This chain connects TRBV5-1 to TRBJ1-4, with TRBD1 as a possible D gene (5 bases). The germline CDR1 and CDR2 sequences are SGHRS and YFSETQ. V lost 1 base, J lost 6 bases, and 13 bases lay in between. The CDR3 extends over 15 amino acids. CDR3 sequence: CASSLRGGTDEKLFF. CDR3 nucleotide sequence: TGCGCCAGCAGCTTGCGGGGGGGAACCGATGAAAAACTGTTTTTT.

The chain is built from TRBV6-4 and TRBJ2-7, with a possible D match to TRBD1 (5 bases). Germline V gives CDR1 MRHNA, CDR2 SNTAGT. This CDR3 comprises 17 residues. V lost 1 base and J 7 bases, leaving 23 bases between the germline ends. Here the CDR3 DNA reads TGTGCCAGCAGTGACTTCAGACAGAGATACCCTGAAATAGAGCAGTACTTC. Protein sequence: CASSDFRQRYPEIEQYF.

The J gene is TRBJ1-1, the V gene TRBV5-6, with D uncertain. Trimming shortened V by 0 bases and J by 0 bases, and 18 bases separated the two germline ends. Germline V gene lookup returns CDR1 SGHDT and CDR2 YYEEEE. This CDR3 spans 18 amino acids. The CDR3 bases are TGTGCCAGCAGCTTGGATATAAGACACAACCGAATGAACACTGAAGCTTTCTTT. Translating gives CASSLDIRHNRMNTEAFF. Using reference TRBV5-6 and TRBJ1-1 for the parts outside the CDR3, the full variable domain is DAGVTQSPTHLIKTRGQQVTLRCSPKSGHDTVSWYQQALGQGPQFIFQYYEEEERQRGNFPDRFSGHQFPNYSSELNVNALLLGDSALYLCASSLDIRHNRMNTEAFFGQGTRLTVV.

The V gene is TRBV10-3, the J gene TRBJ1-1, with D possibly TRBD1 on 5 matching bases. The CDR3 extends over 11 amino acids. Per the germline V gene, CDR1 is ENHRY and CDR2 is SYGVKD. Trimming stripped 9 bases from V and 5 bases from J, with 10 bases between. The CDR3 region has the DNA TGTGCCATTGGGGCAAGGACTGAAGCTTTCTTT. Translated: CAIGARTEAFF.

The chain has TRBV6-5 and TRBJ1-2; possible D gene TRBD1, 6 bases. The V end lost 6 bases, the J end lost 2 bases, and 16 bases lay between the germline ends. The CDR3 length is 15 residues. Looked up from germline, CDR1 is MNHEY and CDR2 is SVGAGI. The CDR3 DNA sequence: TGTGCCAGCAGAACCAGTGCCGGGACAAACTATGGCTACACCTTC. Its protein is CASRTSAGTNYGYTF.

The V gene is TRBV7-9, the J gene TRBJ1-1, with a tentative D call TRBD1 (6 bases). This CDR3 is built from 14 residues. Germline CDR1 and CDR2: SEHNR and FQNEAQ (reference sequence). The V gene lost 4 bases and the J gene lost 3 bases, with 12 bases spanning the gap. Written as DNA, the CDR3 is TGTGCCAGCAGCTCCACCGGGGGCTACACTGAAGCTTTCTTT. Translating it yields CASSSTGGYTEAFF.

The CDR3 DNA reads as TGTGCCAGCAGCCCCTACCTAGCGGAATACAATGAGCAGTTCTTC. Translated: CASSPYLAEYNEQFF. J is TRBJ2-1 and V is TRBV11-2, with TRBD2 matching 7 bases. Per germline, CDR1 SGHAT and CDR2 FQNNGV. This CDR3 is 15 amino acids long. Trimming cost V 5 bases and J 4 bases; bases outside gene matches: 8.

For this clone: In the same sample, other DNA sequences code for this CDR3. The gene calls are TRBV2 and TRBJ1-2; possibly TRBD1 for D (6 bases). CDR1 and CDR2 from the germline V gene are SNHLY and FYNNEI. This CDR3 has 12 residues. V was pared by 4 bases and J by 3 bases, with 6 bases between. CDR3 DNA: TGTGCCAGCAGTGCAGGGGACTATGGCTACACCTTC. Translation gives CASSAGDYGYTF. The full variable domain, in which reference TRBV2 and TRBJ1-2 provide the parts outside the CDR3, is EPEVTQTPSHQVTQMGQEVILRCVPISNHLYFYWYRQILGQKVEFLVSFYNNEISEKSEIFDDQFSVERPDGSNFTLKIRSTKLEDSAMYFCASSAGDYGYTFGSGTRLTVV.

The table lists this clone with a few counts. The chain is built from TRBV5-4 and TRBJ1-2; D is uncertain. Germline CDR1 is SGHNT and CDR2 is YYREEE (reference sequence). Trimming stripped 1 base from V and 4 bases from J, with 11 bases between. The CDR3 is made up of 14 amino acids. The CDR3 is CASSLLGRPYGYTF. The CDR3 DNA reads as TGTGCCAGCAGCTTGTTAGGTCGGCCCTATGGCTACACCTTC.

The chain recombines TRBV7-6 with TRBJ2-7; D not resolved. Per germline, CDR1 SGHVS and CDR2 FNYEAQ. This CDR3 has 14 residues. Trimming pared 2 bases from V and 5 bases from J, leaving 13 bases between. The CDR3 loop reads CASSLFGTGDEQYF. The CDR3 DNA is TGTGCCAGCAGCTTATTTGGTACGGGCGACGAGCAGTACTTC.

As for this clone: Other nucleotide sequences in the sample specify the same CDR3. The chain has TRBV6-4 and TRBJ2-1; 7 bases are shared with TRBD2. The CDR3 has 14 amino acids. J lost 0 bases, V lost 4 bases, and 0 bases had no gene match. Germline V gene lookup returns CDR1 MRHNA and CDR2 SNTAGT. CDR3 protein: CASSAGGSYNEQFF. In nucleotides, the CDR3 is TGTGCCAGCAGTGCGGGGGGCTCCTACAATGAGCAGTTCTTC.

The chain couples TRBV5-6 to TRBJ2-3, with D possibly being TRBD2 (6 bases). V gave up 3 bases and J gave up 2 bases, with 13 bases separating them. Germline V gene sequence: CDR1 SGHDT, CDR2 YYEEEE. CDR3 length equals 15 residues. CDR3 DNA: TGTGCCAGCAGCTCCTACCGGGACTTCACAGATACGCAGTATTTT. This encodes CASSSYRDFTDTQYF.

The chain recombines TRBV27 with TRBJ2-3; 13 bases agree with TRBD2. Germline V gene lookup returns CDR1 MNHEY and CDR2 SMNVEV (reference sequence). The CDR3 loop spans 16 amino acids. V lost 6 bases, J lost 2 bases, and 5 bases stayed unmatched. For the CDR3, the DNA is TGTGCCAGCAGCGGGACTAGCGGGACGACCACAGATACGCAGTATTTT. The encoded protein is CASSGTSGTTTDTQYF.

The chain is built from TRBV27 and TRBJ2-1; 12 nucleotides line up with TRBD2. Trimming at V came to 2 bases and at J to 8 bases, leaving 1 base not matched to a gene. This CDR3 is built from 14 residues. Germline V gene lookup returns CDR1 MNHEY and CDR2 SMNVEV (reference sequence). The CDR3 spells CASSLGTSGYEQFF. CDR3 sequence (DNA): TGTGCCAGCAGTTTAGGGACTAGCGGGTATGAGCAGTTCTTC.

This clone was detected once. This rearrangement joins TRBV5-1 to TRBJ1-4; TRBD1 matches 10 bases. V gave up 0 bases and J gave up 0 bases; unmatched junction bases: 8. CDR1 is SGHRS and CDR2 is YFSETQ in the germline V gene. This CDR3 spans 19 amino acids. In DNA, the CDR3 is TGCGCCAGCAGCTTGGGCTCGGGACAGGGGCCCTCAACTAATGAAAAACTGTTTTTT. This codes for CASSLGSGQGPSTNEKLFF. Filled out from reference TRBV5-1 and TRBJ1-4, the complete variable domain reads KAGVTQTPRYLIKTRGQQVTLSCSPISGHRSVSWYQQTPGQGLQFLFEYFSETQRNKGNFPGRFSGRQFSNSRSEMNVSTLELGDSALYLCASSLGSGQGPSTNEKLFFGSGTQLSVL.

The chain's CDR3 is CASTHPGLAGNQYF. DNA of the CDR3: TGTGCCAGCACCCATCCGGGACTAGCGGGAAATCAGTACTTC. This chain uses TRBV28 with TRBJ2-7; 13 nucleotides match TRBD2. Germline CDR1 and CDR2: MDHEN and SYDVKM. This CDR3 has 14 residues. With 7 bases clipped from V and 10 bases from J, the junction kept 10 bases outside the gene matches.

CDR3 coding DNA: TGTGCCAGCATTACACAAGGGGCCACTAATGAAAAACTGTTTTTT. Amino acid sequence: CASITQGATNEKLFF. This chain joins TRBV2 and TRBJ1-4, with D maybe TRBD1 (5 bases). The germline V gene has CDR1 SNHLY and CDR2 FYNNEI. This CDR3 is 15 amino acids long. The V and J ends lost 7 bases and 2 bases respectively, with 14 bases between them.